This TCR beta chain was captured by sequencing in a study of T cell responses to AZD1222 COVID-19 vaccine. Here immunoSEQ multiplex PCR was the method, and the copy in TCRdb shows in-frame clones only, minus some. The table lists 250,000 to 300,000 clones, approximately 94% of them singletons. Study results and limitations: Most donors were white British, females outnumbered males, and clonal diversity was possibly underestimated. Baseline seropositivity characterized only six AZD1222 recipients. Receipt of two AZD1222 doses was followed by a rise in Spike-specific TCR breadth and depth.

Details on this clone: Antigen unknown.

This CDR3 comprises 16 residues. Germline loops: CDR1 LGHDT, CDR2 YNNKEL (reference sequence). Germline trimming cut 1 base from V and 4 bases from J; bases unmatched to any gene: 9. V is TRBV3-1 (or the pseudogene TRBV3-2) and J is TRBJ1-2, with 7 bases aligning to TRBD1. The sequenced sample was peripheral blood, obtained 28 days after the second AZD1222 dose. The clonotype originates from an adult who received the AZD1222 COVID-19 vaccine. The CDR3 nucleotides read TGTGCCAGCAGCCAAGTCGGCAGGGGGTCCTCCTATGGCTACACCTTC. Its translation: CASSQVGRGSSYGYTF.